The next 4 T cell receptor beta chains were all read from a single sample in a study of blood T cells in healthy people across ages. Next came a second PCR, run for about 7 to 12 cycles, which used a sample-barcoded 5' primer along with a J-beta primer mix. TCRdb analysed the 5' RACE reads with MiXCR anew, one entry per CDR3 protein. The profile shows approximately 900,000 distinct CDR3 sequences, about 44% of them singletons. The sample comprised blood. The receptors come from a man under 40 in good health.

This clonotype was seen only a few times. The chain uses TRBV27 and TRBJ1-1; possible D gene TRBD1, 6 bases. The CDR3 has 12 residues. V dropped 2 bases and J dropped 7 bases, with 8 bases sitting between them. Germline V gives CDR1 MNHEY, CDR2 SMNVEV (reference sequence). In DNA, the CDR3 is TGTGCCAGCAGTTTAACAGGGTTTGAAGCTTTCTTT. Encoded protein: CASSLTGFEAFF.

The chain uses TRBV6-4 and TRBJ2-3; TRBD2 is a possible D gene (6 bases). Germline CDR1 reads MRHNA; CDR2 reads SNTAGT. There are 15 residues in the CDR3. The V end lost 2 bases, the J end lost 1 base, and 10 bases lay between the germline ends. The CDR3 sequence is CASSDAAGGTDTQYF. In DNA, the CDR3 is TGTGCCAGCAGTGACGCAGCGGGCGGCACAGATACGCAGTATTTT.

The rearrangement links TRBV20-1 to TRBJ1-4; D remains unclear. CDR3 length: 13 amino acids. From germline, CDR1 is DFQATT and CDR2 SNEGSKA (reference sequence). Trimming took off 2 bases at V and 3 bases at J, with 7 bases between the two ends. The DNA of the CDR3 is TGCAGTGCTAGAAAGGCGGCTAATGAAAAACTGTTTTTT. It encodes CSARKAANEKLFF.

This clonotype was found a few times. The chain has TRBV4-2 and TRBJ2-3, with 12 bases matching TRBD2. Germline CDR1 reads LGHNA; CDR2 reads YNFKEQ. The CDR3 contains 16 residues. Trimming cost V 6 bases and J 2 bases; bases outside gene matches: 6. The CDR3 DNA reads TGTGCCAGCAGTCCGAGACTAGCGGGGGACACAGATACGCAGTATTTT. Its protein product is CASSPRLAGDTDTQYF.